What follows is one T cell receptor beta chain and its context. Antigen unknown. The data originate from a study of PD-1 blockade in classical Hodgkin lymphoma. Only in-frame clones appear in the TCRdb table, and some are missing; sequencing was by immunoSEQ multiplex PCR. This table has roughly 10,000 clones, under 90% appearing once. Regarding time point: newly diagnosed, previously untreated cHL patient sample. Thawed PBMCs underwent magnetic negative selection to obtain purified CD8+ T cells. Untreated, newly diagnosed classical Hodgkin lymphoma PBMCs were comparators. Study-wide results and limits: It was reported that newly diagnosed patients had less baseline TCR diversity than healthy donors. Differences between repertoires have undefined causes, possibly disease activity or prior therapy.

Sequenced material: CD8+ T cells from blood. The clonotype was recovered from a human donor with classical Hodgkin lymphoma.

Here the CDR3 reads CASSDWTGGLGAETQYF. The CDR3, as DNA: TGCGCCAGCAGTGATTGGACAGGGGGCTTAGGGGCAGAGACCCAGTACTTC. The J gene is TRBJ2-5, the V gene TRBV10-2; 11 bases align to TRBD1. In germline, CDR1 is WSHSY, CDR2 SAAADI. With 3 bases clipped from V and 4 bases from J, the junction kept 10 bases outside the gene matches. The CDR3 runs to 17 residues.